A single sample gave rise to the 14 T cell receptor beta chains below, sequenced in a study of OX40 agonist ivuxolimab in advanced cancers. TCRdb keeps only in-frame clones here, not all; method: immunoSEQ multiplex PCR. The sample has about 83,000 clones; 80% to 90% are singletons. Specimen: CD4+ or CD8+ T cells sorted from blood, collected in a trial of the OX40 agonist ivuxolimab. The receptors originated from an adult with an advanced solid tumor such as melanoma, head and neck, liver or kidney cancer.

This chain links TRBV10-3 with TRBJ1-2; D perhaps matches TRBD1 (6 bases). The ends were cut back, 6 bases at V and 8 bases at J, with 19 bases in the middle. Germline CDR1 and CDR2: ENHRY and SYGVKD. The CDR3 loop spans 14 amino acids. CDR3 sequence (DNA): TGTGCCATCAGCGCGGACAGAATATATGAGGGCTACACCTTC. It specifies CAISADRIYEGYTF.

The chain links TRBV30 to TRBJ2-1; D unclear. The germline V gene has CDR1 GTSNPN and CDR2 SVGIG (reference sequence). CDR3 length: 11 residues. V shed 1 base and J shed 3 bases, with 1 base lying between them. The CDR3 spells CAWSDYNEQFF. The CDR3 DNA is TGTGCCTGGAGTGACTACAATGAGCAGTTCTTC.

This chain connects TRBV4-3 to TRBJ2-3; possible D gene TRBD2, 5 bases. Trimming removed 2 bases at V and 4 bases at J, with 19 bases between. CDR3 size: 17 residues. The germline V gene encodes CDR1 LGHNA and CDR2 YSLEER. The CDR3: CASSQNPGLGGPDTQYF. The CDR3 coding sequence is TGCGCCAGCAGCCAAAACCCCGGGCTAGGAGGCCCAGATACGCAGTATTTT.

V gene TRBV5-4 combines with J gene TRBJ2-7, with TRBD1 as a possible D gene (5 bases). Trimming shortened V by 4 bases and J by 2 bases, and 13 bases separated the two germline ends. Germline V lookup: CDR1 SGHNT, CDR2 YYREEE (reference sequence). This CDR3 spans 14 amino acids. DNA for the CDR3: TGTGCCAGCAGCGACAGACAGCGCCCCTACGAGCAGTACTTC. Protein sequence: CASSDRQRPYEQYF.

The chain has TRBV7-2 and TRBJ2-5; 12 nucleotides match TRBD2. V lost 5 bases, J lost 2 bases, and 3 bases stayed unmatched. This CDR3 has 15 amino acids. From germline, CDR1 is SGHTA and CDR2 FQGNSA. The CDR3 DNA follows: TGTGCCAGCAGCCTCACTAGCGGGGGGCAAGAGACCCAGTACTTC. The encoded protein is CASSLTSGGQETQYF.

The chain is built from TRBV7-8 and TRBJ2-3; D unclear. In germline, CDR1 is SGHVS, CDR2 FQNEAQ. V was cut by 6 bases and J by 1 base, with 8 bases left in between. The CDR3 totals 13 residues. CDR3 amino acids: CASRNAGTDTQYF. CDR3 DNA: TGTGCCAGCAGGAATGCAGGCACAGATACGCAGTATTTT.

This chain's CDR3 is CASSIQGTFNNEQFF. For the CDR3, the DNA is TGTGCCAGCAGCATACAGGGGACTTTCAACAATGAGCAGTTCTTC. This chain connects TRBV9 to TRBJ2-1; weak D call: TRBD1 (7 bases). This CDR3 has 15 amino acids. V was cut by 4 bases and J by 5 bases, with 16 bases left in between. Per germline, CDR1 SGDLS and CDR2 YYNGEE.

This chain joins TRBV5-1 and TRBJ1-1; D is undetermined. V shed 3 bases and J shed 1 base, with 10 bases lying between them. Germline CDR1 reads SGHRS; CDR2 reads YFSETQ. The CDR3 covers 14 residues. Here the CDR3 DNA reads TGCGCCAGCAGCTCGGACGGTGGGAACACTGAAGCTTTCTTT. Translating it yields CASSSDGGNTEAFF.

The chain joins TRBV9 to TRBJ2-1; the match to TRBD2 covers 9 bases. Losses at the gene ends were 0 bases for V and 3 bases for J; bases not matched to a gene: 1. The germline V gene has CDR1 SGDLS and CDR2 YYNGEE. The CDR3 loop spans 15 amino acids. DNA of the CDR3: TGTGCCAGCAGCGTAGGACTAGCGGACTACAATGAGCAGTTCTTC. This translates into CASSVGLADYNEQFF. Supplemented by reference TRBV9 and TRBJ2-1, the full variable domain reads DSGVTQTPKHLITATGQRVTLRCSPRSGDLSVYWYQQSLDQGLQFLIQYYNGEERAKGNILERFSAQQFPDLHSELNLSSLELGDSALYFCASSVGLADYNEQFFGPGTRLTVL.

The chain combines TRBV2 with TRBJ1-4; 10 bases align to TRBD1. The V gene end was trimmed by 6 bases and the J gene end by 3 bases; junction bases not matched to a gene: 10. Germline V gene lookup returns CDR1 SNHLY and CDR2 FYNNEI. This CDR3 region has 17 residues. CDR3 residues: CASRTGQGLSANEKLFF. The CDR3, as DNA: TGTGCCAGCAGGACGGGACAGGGGCTCTCGGCTAATGAAAAACTGTTTTTT.

This clone was counted between two and nine times. The V gene is TRBV28, the J gene TRBJ2-6; D remains ambiguous. This CDR3 is 14 amino acids long. V was clipped by 5 bases and J by 4 bases, with 9 bases between them. The germline V gene has CDR1 MDHEN and CDR2 SYDVKM. The DNA for the CDR3 is TGTGCCAGCAGTCCGAATCTAGGGGCCAACGTCCTGACTTTC. It codes for CASSPNLGANVLTF.

This sequence joins TRBV5-4 and TRBJ1-1, with 10 bases that match TRBD1. Germline V gives CDR1 SGHNT, CDR2 YYREEE (reference sequence). The length of the CDR3 is 16 residues. Unmatched junction bases numbered 7, after V lost 4 bases and J lost 1 base. The CDR3 nucleotides are TGTGCCAGCAGCCCAGGACAGGGGGGATGGAACACTGAAGCTTTCTTT. The encoded protein is CASSPGQGGWNTEAFF.

This clone was detected once. CDR3 amino acids: CASSWESGSYNEQFF. For the CDR3, the DNA is TGTGCCAGTAGCTGGGAGAGCGGGTCCTACAATGAGCAGTTCTTC. The rearrangement joins TRBV19 to TRBJ2-1, with D possibly TRBD2 on 6 matching bases. Looked up from germline, CDR1 is LNHDA and CDR2 is SQIVND (reference sequence). This CDR3 has 15 residues. The germline V and J ends were trimmed by 6 bases and 1 base, with 13 bases remaining between them.

The chain is built from TRBV10-3 and TRBJ1-2, with D unresolved. V shed 3 bases and J shed 5 bases, with 19 bases lying between them. CDR1 and CDR2 (germline): ENHRY, SYGVKD. The CDR3 is 16 residues long. The CDR3 sequence: CAISDSLEARRYGYTF. The CDR3 bases are TGTGCCATCAGTGACTCCCTAGAGGCGAGGAGGTATGGCTACACCTTC.